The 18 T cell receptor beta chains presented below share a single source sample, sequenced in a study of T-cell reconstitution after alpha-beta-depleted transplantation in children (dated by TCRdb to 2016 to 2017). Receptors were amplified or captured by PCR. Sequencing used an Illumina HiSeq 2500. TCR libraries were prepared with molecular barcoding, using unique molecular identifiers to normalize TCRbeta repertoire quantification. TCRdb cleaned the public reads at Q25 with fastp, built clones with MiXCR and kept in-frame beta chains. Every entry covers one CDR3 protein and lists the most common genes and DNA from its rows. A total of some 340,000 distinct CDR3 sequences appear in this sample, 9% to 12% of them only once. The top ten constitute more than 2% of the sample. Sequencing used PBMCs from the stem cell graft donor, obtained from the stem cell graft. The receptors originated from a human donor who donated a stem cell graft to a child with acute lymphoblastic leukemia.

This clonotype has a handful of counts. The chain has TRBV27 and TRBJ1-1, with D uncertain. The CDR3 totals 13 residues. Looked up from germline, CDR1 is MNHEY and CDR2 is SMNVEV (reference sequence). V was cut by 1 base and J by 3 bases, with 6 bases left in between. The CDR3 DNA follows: TGTGCCAGCAGTTTATACGGTTACACTGAAGCTTTCTTT. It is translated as CASSLYGYTEAFF.

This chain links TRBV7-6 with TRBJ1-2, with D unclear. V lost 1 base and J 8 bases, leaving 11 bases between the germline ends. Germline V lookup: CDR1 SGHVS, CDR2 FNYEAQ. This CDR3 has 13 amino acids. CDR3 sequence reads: CASSLVTEGGYTF. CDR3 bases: TGTGCCAGCAGCTTAGTTACTGAGGGCGGCTACACCTTC. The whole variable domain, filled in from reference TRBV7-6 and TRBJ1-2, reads GAGVSQSPRYKVTKRGQDVALRCDPISGHVSLYWYRQALGQGPEFLTYFNYEAQQDKSGLPNDRFSAERPEGSISTLTIQRTEQRDSAMYRCASSLVTEGGYTFGSGTRLTVV.

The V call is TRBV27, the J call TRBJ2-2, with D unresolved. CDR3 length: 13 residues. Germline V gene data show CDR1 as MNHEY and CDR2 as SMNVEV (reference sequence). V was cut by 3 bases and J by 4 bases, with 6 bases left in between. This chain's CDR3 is CASSFRTTGELFF. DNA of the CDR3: TGTGCCAGCAGTTTCCGAACCACCGGGGAGCTGTTTTTT.

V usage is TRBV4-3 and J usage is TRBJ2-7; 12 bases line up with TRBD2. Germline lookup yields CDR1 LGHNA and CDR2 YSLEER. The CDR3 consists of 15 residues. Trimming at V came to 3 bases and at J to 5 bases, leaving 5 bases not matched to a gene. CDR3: CASSQQTSGSDEQYF. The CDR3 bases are TGCGCCAGCAGCCAGCAGACTAGCGGGAGCGACGAGCAGTACTTC.

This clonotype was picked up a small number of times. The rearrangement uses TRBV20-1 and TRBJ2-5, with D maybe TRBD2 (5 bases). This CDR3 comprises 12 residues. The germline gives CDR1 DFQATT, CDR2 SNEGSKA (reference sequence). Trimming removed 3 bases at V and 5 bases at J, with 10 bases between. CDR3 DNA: TGCAGTGCTAGGGTCTTAGCGGAGACCCAGTACTTC. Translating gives CSARVLAETQYF.

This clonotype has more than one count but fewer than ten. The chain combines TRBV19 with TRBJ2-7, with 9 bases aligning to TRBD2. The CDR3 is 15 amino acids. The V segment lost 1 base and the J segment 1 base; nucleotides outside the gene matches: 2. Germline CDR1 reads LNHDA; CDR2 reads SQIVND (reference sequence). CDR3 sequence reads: CASSIGSGSSYEQYF. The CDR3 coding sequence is TGTGCCAGTAGTATAGGTAGCGGGAGTTCCTACGAGCAGTACTTC.

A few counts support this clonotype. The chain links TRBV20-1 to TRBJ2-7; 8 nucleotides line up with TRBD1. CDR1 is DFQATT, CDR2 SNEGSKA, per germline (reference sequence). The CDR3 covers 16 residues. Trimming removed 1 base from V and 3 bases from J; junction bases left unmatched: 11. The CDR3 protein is CSARGATGEVRYEQYF. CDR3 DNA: TGCAGTGCTAGAGGAGCGACAGGGGAAGTTCGCTACGAGCAGTACTTC.

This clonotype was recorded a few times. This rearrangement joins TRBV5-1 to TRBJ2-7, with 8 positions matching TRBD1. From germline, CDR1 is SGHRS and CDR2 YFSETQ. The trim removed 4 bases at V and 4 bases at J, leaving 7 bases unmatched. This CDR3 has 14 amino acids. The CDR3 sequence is CASSTRTGTYEQYF. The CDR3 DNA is TGCGCCAGCAGCACGCGGACAGGGACTTACGAGCAGTACTTC. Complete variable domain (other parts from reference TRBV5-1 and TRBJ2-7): KAGVTQTPRYLIKTRGQQVTLSCSPISGHRSVSWYQQTPGQGLQFLFEYFSETQRNKGNFPGRFSGRQFSNSRSEMNVSTLELGDSALYLCASSTRTGTYEQYFGPGTRLTVT.

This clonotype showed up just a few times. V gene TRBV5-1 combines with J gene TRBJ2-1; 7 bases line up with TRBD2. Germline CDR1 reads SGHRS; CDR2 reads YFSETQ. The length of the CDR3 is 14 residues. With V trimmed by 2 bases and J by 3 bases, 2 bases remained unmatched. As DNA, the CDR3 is TGCGCCAGCAGCTTTACTAGCGTCTACAATGAGCAGTTCTTC. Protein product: CASSFTSVYNEQFF.

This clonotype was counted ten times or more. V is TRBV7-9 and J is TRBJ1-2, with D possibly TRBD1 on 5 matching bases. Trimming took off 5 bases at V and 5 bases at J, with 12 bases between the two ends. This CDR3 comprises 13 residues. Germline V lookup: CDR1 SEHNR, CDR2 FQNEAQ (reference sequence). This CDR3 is CASSPGPKYGYTF. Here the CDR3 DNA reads TGTGCCAGCAGCCCGGGACCGAAATATGGCTACACCTTC.

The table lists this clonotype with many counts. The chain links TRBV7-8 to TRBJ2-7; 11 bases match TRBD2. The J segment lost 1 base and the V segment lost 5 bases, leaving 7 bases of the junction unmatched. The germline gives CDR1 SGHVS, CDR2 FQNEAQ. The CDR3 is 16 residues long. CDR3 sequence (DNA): TGTGCCAGCAGCAAATTAACTAGCGGGAGTTCCTACGAGCAGTACTTC. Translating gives CASSKLTSGSSYEQYF.

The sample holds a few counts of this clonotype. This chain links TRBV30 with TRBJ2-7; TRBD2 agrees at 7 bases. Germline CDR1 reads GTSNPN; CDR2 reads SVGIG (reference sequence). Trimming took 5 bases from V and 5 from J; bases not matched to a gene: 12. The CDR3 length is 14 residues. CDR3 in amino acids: CAWRRGGSYHEQYF. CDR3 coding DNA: TGTGCCTGGCGTAGGGGCGGGAGTTACCACGAGCAGTACTTC.

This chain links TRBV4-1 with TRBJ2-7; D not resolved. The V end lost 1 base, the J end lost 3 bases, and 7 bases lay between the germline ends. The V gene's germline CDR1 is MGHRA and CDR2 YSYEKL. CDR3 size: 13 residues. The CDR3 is CASSQVKDYEQYF. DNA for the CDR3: TGCGCCAGCAGCCAAGTAAAGGACTACGAGCAGTACTTC.

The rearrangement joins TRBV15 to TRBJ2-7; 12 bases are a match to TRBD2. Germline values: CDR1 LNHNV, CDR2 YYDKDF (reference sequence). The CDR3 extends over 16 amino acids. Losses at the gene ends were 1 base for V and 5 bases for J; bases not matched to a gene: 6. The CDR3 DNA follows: TGTGCCACCAGCAGAGGCCAGACTAGCGGGAGCCACGAGCAGTACTTC. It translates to CATSRGQTSGSHEQYF.

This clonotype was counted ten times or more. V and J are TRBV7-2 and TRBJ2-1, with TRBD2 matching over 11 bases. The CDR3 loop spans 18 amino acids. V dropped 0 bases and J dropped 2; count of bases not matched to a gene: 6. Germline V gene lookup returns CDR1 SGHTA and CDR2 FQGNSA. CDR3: CASSLALAGGTAYNEQFF. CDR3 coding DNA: TGTGCCAGCAGCTTAGCCCTAGCGGGAGGAACGGCCTACAATGAGCAGTTCTTC. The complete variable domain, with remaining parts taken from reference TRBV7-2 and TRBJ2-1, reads GAGVSQSPSNKVTEKGKDVELRCDPISGHTALYWYRQSLGQGLEFLIYFQGNSAPDKSGLPSDRFSAERTGGSVSTLTIQRTQQEDSAVYLCASSLALAGGTAYNEQFFGPGTRLTVL.

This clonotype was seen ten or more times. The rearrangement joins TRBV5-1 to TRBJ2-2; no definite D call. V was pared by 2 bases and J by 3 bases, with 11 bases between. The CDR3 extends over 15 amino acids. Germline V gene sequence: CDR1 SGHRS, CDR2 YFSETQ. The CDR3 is CASSFRREDTGELFF. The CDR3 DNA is TGCGCCAGCAGCTTCAGGCGCGAAGACACCGGGGAGCTGTTTTTT.

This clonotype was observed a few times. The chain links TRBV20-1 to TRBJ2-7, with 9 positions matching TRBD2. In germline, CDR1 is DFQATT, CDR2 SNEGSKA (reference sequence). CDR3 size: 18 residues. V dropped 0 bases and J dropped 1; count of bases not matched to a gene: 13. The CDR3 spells CSARDRGVAGVLSYEQYF. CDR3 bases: TGCAGTGCTAGAGATCGAGGAGTAGCGGGAGTTCTGTCCTACGAGCAGTACTTC.

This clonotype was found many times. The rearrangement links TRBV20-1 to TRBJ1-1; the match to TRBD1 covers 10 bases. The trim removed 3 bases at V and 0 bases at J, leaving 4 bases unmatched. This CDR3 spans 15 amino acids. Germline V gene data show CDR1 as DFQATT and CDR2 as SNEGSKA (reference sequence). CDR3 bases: TGCAGTGCTAGTCGGACAGGGGGGATGAACACTGAAGCTTTCTTT. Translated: CSASRTGGMNTEAFF.